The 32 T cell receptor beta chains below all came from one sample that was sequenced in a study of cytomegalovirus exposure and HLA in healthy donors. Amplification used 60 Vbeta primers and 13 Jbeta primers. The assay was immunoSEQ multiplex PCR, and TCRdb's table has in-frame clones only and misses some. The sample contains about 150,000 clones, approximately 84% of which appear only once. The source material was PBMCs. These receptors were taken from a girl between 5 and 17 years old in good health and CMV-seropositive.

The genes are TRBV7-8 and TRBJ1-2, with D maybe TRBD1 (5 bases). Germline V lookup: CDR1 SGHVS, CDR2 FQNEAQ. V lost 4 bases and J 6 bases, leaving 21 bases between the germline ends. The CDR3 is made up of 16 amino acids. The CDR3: CASSSSGGEEGDGYTF. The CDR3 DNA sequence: TGTGCCAGCAGCTCCAGCGGGGGGGAGGAAGGGGATGGCTACACCTTC.

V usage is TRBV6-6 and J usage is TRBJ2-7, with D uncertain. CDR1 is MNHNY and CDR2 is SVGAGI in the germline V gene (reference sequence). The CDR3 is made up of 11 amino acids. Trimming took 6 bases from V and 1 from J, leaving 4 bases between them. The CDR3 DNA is TGTGCCAGCAGCCCATCCTACGAGCAGTACTTC. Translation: CASSPSYEQYF.

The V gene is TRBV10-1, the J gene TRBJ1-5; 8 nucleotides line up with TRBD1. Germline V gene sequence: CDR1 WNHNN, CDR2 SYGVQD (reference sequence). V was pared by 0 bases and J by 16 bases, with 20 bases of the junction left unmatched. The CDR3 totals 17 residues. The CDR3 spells CASSESTPRGRYLRYHF. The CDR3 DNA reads TGCGCCAGCAGTGAGTCGACACCCAGGGGGCGGTATCTGAGATATCATTTT.

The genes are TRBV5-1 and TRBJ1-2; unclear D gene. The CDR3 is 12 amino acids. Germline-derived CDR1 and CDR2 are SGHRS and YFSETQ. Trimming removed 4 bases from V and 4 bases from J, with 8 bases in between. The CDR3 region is CASSADAYGYTF. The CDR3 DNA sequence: TGCGCCAGCAGCGCAGATGCCTATGGCTACACCTTC.

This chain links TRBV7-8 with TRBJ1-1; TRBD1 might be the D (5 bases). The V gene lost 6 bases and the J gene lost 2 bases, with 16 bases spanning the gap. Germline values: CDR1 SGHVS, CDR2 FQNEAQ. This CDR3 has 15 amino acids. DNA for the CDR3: TGTGCCAGCAGTTACTCGTTAGGGGCCAACACTGAAGCTTTCTTT. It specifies CASSYSLGANTEAFF. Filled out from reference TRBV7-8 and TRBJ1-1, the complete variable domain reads GAGVSQSPRYKVAKRGQDVALRCDPISGHVSLFWYQQALGQGPEFLTYFQNEAQLDKSGLPSDRFFAERPEGSVSTLKIQRTQQEDSAVYLCASSYSLGANTEAFFGQGTRLTVV.

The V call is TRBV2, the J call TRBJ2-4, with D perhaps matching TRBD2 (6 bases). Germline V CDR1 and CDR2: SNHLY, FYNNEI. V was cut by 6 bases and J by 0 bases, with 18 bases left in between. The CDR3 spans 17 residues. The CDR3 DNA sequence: TGTGCCAGCAGCGCCCCGGGACTTCTACTAGCCAAAAACATTCAGTACTTC. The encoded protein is CASSAPGLLLAKNIQYF. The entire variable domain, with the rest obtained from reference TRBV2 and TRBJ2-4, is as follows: EPEVTQTPSHQVTQMGQEVILRCVPISNHLYFYWYRQILGQKVEFLVSFYNNEISEKSEIFDDQFSVERPDGSNFTLKIRSTKLEDSAMYFCASSAPGLLLAKNIQYFGAGTRLSVL.

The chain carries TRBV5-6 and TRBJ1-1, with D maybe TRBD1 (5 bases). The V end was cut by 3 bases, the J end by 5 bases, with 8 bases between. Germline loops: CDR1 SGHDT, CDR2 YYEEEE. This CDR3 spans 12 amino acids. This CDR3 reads CASSWGVTEAFF. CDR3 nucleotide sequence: TGTGCCAGCAGCTGGGGGGTAACTGAAGCTTTCTTT.

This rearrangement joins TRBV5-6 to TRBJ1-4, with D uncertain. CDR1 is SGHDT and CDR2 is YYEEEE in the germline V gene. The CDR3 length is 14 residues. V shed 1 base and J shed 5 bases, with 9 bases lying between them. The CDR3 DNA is TGTGCCAGCAGCTTGTTTCAGAAGAATGAAAAACTGTTTTTT. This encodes CASSLFQKNEKLFF.

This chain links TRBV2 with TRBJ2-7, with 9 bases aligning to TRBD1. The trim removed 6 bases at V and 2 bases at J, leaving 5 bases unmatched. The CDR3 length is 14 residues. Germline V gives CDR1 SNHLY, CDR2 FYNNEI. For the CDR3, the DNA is TGTGCCAGCAGGAGGACAGGGGTGGCCTACGAGCAGTACTTC. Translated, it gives CASRRTGVAYEQYF. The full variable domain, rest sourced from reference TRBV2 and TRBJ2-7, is EPEVTQTPSHQVTQMGQEVILRCVPISNHLYFYWYRQILGQKVEFLVSFYNNEISEKSEIFDDQFSVERPDGSNFTLKIRSTKLEDSAMYFCASRRTGVAYEQYFGPGTRLTVT.

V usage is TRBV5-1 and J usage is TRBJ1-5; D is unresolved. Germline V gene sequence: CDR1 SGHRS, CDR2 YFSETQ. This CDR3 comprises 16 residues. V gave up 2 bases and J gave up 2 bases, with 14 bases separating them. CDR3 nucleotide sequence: TGCGCCAGCAGCTTAGGTCCACGGCGGGGCAATCAGCCCCAGCATTTT. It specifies CASSLGPRRGNQPQHF.

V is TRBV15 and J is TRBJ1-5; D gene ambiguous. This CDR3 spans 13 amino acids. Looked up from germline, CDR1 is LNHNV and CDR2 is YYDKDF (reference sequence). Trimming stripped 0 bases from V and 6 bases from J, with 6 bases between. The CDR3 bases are TGTGCCACCAGCAGAGAAAAGCGTCAGCCCCAGCATTTT. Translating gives CATSREKRQPQHF.

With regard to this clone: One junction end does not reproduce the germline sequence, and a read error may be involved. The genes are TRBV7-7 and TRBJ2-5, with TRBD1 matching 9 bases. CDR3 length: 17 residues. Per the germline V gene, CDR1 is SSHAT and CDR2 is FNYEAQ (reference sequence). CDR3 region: CASSPQGAKPDQETQYF. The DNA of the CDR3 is TGTGCTAGCAGCCCACAGGGGGCGAAACCTGATCAAGAGACCCAGTACTTC.

The CDR3 sequence is CASSGTGGTEAFF. The CDR3 DNA reads as TGCGCCAGCAGCGGGACAGGGGGCACTGAAGCTTTCTTT. The rearrangement uses TRBV5-1 and TRBJ1-1; 11 nucleotides align to TRBD1. The germline V gene encodes CDR1 SGHRS and CDR2 YFSETQ. This CDR3 contains 13 residues. Germline trimming cut 4 bases from V and 4 bases from J; bases unmatched to any gene: 0.

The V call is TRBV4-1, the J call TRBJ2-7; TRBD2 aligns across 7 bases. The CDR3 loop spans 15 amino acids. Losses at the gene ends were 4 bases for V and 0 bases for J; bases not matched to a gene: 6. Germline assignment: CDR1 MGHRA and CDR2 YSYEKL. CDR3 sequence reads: CASSLMTSSSYEQYF. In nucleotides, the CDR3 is TGCGCCAGCAGCCTTATGACTAGCTCCTCCTACGAGCAGTACTTC.

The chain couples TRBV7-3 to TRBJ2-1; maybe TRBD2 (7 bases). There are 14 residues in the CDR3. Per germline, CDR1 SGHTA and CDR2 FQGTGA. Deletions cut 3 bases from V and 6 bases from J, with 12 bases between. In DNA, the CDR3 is TGTGCCAGCAGCTTTGAGGGGGGGCGCAATGAGCAGTTCTTC. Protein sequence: CASSFEGGRNEQFF.

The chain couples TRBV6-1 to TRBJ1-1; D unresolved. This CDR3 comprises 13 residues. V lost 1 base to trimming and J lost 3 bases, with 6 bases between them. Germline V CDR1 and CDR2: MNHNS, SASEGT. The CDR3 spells CASSEGRYTEAFF. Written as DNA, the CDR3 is TGTGCCAGCAGTGAAGGTCGGTACACTGAAGCTTTCTTT.

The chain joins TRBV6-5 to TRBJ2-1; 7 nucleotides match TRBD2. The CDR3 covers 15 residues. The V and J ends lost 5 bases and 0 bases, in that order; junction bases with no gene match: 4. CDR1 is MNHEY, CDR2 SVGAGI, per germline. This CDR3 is CASSDLAGSYNEQFF. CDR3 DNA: TGTGCCAGCAGTGACTTAGCGGGCTCCTACAATGAGCAGTTCTTC.

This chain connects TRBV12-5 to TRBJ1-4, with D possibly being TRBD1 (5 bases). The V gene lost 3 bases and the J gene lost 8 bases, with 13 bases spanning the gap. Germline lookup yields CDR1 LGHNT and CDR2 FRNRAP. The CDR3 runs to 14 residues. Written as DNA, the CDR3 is TGTGCTAGTGGTTTCGACAGCCTAGGGGAAAAACTGTTTTTT. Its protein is CASGFDSLGEKLFF.

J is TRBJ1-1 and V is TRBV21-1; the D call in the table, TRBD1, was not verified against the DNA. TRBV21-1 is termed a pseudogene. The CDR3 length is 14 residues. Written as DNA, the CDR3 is TGTGCCAGCAGCAAGGAATCAGGGGACACTGAAGCTTTCTTT. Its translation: CASSKESGDTEAFF.

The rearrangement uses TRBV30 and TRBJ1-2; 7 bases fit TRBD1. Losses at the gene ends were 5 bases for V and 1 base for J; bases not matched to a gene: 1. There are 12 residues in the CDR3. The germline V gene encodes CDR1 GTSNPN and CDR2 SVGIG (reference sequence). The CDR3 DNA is TGTGCCTGGCGACAGGGTAACTATGGCTACACCTTC. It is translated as CAWRQGNYGYTF.

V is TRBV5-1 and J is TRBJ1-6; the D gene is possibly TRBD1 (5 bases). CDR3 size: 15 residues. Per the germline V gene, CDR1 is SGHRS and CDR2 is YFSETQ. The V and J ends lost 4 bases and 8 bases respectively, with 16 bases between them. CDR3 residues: CASSLLVGEDSPLHF. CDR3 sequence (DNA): TGCGCCAGCAGCCTCCTCGTGGGGGAGGATTCACCCCTCCACTTT.

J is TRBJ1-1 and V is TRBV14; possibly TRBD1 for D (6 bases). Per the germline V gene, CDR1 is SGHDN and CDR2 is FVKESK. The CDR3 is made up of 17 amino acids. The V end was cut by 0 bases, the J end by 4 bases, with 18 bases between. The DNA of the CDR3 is TGTGCCAGCAGCCAAGATTTAGGGGCAGGGGTGTCCACTGAAGCTTTCTTT. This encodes CASSQDLGAGVSTEAFF.

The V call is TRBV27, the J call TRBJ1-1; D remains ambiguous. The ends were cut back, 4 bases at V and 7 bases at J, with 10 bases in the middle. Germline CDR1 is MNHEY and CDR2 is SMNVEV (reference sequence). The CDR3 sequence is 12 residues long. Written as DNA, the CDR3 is TGTGCCAGCAGTTCCCCCTATGGTGAAGCTTTCTTT. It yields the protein CASSSPYGEAFF.

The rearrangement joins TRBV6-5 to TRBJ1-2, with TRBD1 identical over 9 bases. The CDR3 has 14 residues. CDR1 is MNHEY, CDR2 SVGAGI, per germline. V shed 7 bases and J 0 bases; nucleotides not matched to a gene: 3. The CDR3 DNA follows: TGTGCCAGCACCCGGACAGGGGCTAACTATGGCTACACCTTC. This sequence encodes CASTRTGANYGYTF.

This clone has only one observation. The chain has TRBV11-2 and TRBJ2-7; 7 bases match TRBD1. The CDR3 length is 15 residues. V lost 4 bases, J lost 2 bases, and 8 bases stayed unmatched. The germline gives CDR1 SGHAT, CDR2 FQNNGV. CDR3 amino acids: CASSSPRDSAYEQYF. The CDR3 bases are TGTGCCAGCAGCTCTCCCCGGGACAGCGCCTACGAGCAGTACTTC.

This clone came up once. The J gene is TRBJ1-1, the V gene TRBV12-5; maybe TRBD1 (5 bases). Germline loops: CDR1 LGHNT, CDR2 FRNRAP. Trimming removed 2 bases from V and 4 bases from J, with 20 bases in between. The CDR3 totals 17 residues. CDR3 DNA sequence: TGTGCTAGTGGTTTGTTACCAACAGGTTCGTGGAGCACTGAAGCTTTCTTT. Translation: CASGLLPTGSWSTEAFF. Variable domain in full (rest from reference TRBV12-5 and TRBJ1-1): DARVTQTPRHKVTEMGQEVTMRCQPILGHNTVFWYRQTMMQGLELLAYFRNRAPLDDSGMPKDRFSAEMPDATLATLKIQPSEPRDSAVYFCASGLLPTGSWSTEAFFGQGTRLTVV.

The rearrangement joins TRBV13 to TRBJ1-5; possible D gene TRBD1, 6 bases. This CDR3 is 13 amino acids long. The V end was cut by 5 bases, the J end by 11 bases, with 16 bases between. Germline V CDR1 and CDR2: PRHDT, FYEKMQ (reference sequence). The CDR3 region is CASSRSGQRTQHF. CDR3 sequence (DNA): TGTGCCAGCAGCCGATCAGGACAGAGAACCCAGCATTTT.

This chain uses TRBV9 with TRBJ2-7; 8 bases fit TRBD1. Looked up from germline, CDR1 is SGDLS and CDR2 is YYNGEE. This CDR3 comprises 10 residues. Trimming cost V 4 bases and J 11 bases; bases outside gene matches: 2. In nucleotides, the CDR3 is TGTGCCAGCAGCAAGGACAGGGAGTACTTC. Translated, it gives CASSKDREYF.

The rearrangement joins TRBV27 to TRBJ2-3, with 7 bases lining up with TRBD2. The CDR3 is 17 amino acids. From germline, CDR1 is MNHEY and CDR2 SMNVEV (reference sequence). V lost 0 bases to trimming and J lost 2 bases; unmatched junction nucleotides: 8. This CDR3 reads CASSLSYSGTVTDTQYF. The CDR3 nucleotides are TGTGCCAGCAGTTTATCGTACAGCGGGACGGTCACAGATACGCAGTATTTT.

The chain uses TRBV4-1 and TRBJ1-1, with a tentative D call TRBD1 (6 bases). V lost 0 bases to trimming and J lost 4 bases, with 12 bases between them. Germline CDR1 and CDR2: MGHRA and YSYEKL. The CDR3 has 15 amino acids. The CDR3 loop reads CASSQDWGRSTEAFF. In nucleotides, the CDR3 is TGCGCCAGCAGCCAAGATTGGGGGCGAAGCACTGAAGCTTTCTTT.

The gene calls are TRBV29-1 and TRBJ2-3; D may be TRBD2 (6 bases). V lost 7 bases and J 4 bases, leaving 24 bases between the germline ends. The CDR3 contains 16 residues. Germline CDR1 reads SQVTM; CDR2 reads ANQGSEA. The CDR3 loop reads CSARPGPGLRADTQYF. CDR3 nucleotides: TGCAGCGCCCGCCCCGGGCCGGGACTTAGAGCAGATACGCAGTATTTT.

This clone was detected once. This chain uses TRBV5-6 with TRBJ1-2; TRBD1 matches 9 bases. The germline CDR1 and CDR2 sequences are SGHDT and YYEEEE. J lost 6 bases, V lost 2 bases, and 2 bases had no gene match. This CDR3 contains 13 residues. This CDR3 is CASSFRQGDGYTF. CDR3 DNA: TGTGCCAGCAGCTTCCGACAGGGGGATGGCTACACCTTC.